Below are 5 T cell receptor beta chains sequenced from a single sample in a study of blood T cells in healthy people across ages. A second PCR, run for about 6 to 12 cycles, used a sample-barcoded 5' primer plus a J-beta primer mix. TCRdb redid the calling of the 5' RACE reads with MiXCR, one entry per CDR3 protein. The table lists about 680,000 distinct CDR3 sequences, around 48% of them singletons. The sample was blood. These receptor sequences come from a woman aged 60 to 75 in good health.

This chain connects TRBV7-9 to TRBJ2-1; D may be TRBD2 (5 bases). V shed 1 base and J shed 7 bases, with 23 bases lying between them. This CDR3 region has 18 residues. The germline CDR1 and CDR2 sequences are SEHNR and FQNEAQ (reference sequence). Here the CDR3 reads CASSLGSGYLNSINEQFF. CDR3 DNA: TGTGCCAGCAGCTTAGGTTCGGGATATCTAAATAGTATAAATGAGCAGTTCTTC.

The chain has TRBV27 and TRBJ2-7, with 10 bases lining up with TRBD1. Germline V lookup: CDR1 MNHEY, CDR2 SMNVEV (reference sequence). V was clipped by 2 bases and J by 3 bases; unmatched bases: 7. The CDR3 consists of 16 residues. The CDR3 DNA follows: TGTGCCAGCAGTTTAAGCGGCGGGACAGGGGACTACGAGCAGTACTTC. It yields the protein CASSLSGGTGDYEQYF.

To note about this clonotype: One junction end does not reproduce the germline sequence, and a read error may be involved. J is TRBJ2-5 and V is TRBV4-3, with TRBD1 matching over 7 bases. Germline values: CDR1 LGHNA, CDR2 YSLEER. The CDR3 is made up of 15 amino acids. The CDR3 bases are TGCGCCAGCAGCCAGCGACCGGGACAGCAAGAGACCCGGTACTTC. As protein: CASSQRPGQQETRYF.

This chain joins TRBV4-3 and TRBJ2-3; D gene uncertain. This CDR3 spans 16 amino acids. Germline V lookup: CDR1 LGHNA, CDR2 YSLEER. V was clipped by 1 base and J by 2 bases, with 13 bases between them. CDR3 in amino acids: CASSQGSKTYTDTQYF. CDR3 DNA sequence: TGCGCCAGCAGCCAAGGGTCTAAGACCTACACAGATACGCAGTATTTT.

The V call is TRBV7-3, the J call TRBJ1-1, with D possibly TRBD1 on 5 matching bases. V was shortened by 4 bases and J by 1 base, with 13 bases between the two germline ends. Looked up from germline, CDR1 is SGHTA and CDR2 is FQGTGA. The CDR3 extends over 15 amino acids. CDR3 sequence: CASSSPGTQNTEAFF. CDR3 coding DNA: TGTGCCAGCAGCTCCCCCGGGACGCAGAACACTGAAGCTTTCTTT.